This TCR beta chain was sequenced during a study of Ad26.COV2.S vaccination and SARS-CoV-2 variants. Some clones are missing from TCRdb's copy, which holds only in-frame ones; the method was immunoSEQ multiplex PCR. The data show hundreds of thousands of clones, with approximately 88% seen just once and approximately 1.5% held by the top ten. Treatment denoted: some 20 received Ad26.COV2.S at low or high dose, single or two shots; about 5 received placebo; per-sample allocation not given. Sampling was performed 63 days after the first vaccine or placebo injection. It was an adult aged 18-55 years in Boston who was the donor. An Ad26 vector that expressed Wuhan-strain SARS-CoV-2 spike constituted the vaccine. The CDR3 has 13 residues. V was shortened by 5 bases and J by 0 bases, with 5 bases between the two germline ends. For this clone: Antigen unknown.

Notes on the study in general: Vaccinees displayed broader spike-specific TCR repertoires than placebo recipients.

The clonotype was recovered from a person aged 18 to 65 who received the Ad26.COV2.S COVID-19 vaccine or a placebo. The chain is built from TRBV12-3 or TRBV12-4 and TRBJ1-3; D remains ambiguous. The sample consisted of peripheral blood, taken in a trial of Ad26.COV2.S vaccine versus placebo. The CDR3 region has the DNA TGTGCCAGCAGTGAGATCTCTGGAAACACCATATATTTT. Translated, it gives CASSEISGNTIYF.